The entry below describes one TCR beta chain. The antigen is unknown. TCRdb reprocessed the 5' RACE reads with MiXCR, giving one entry per CDR3 protein. Of 650,000 to 800,000 distinct CDR3 sequences in the sample, 15% to 20% are singletons; the top ten hold around 19%. The data derive from a study of CD8 T cells in ankylosing spondylitis. Study results and limitations: Seemingly characteristic of ankylosing spondylitis blood was a TCR beta motif consisting of 7 or 8 highly homologous variants. Reactive arthritis synovial fluid and blood were previously reported to contain some motif variants. Clones tied to disease were said to be significantly enriched in matched ankylosing spondylitis synovial fluid.

Trimming left V 3 bases short and J 6 bases short, with 5 bases between. The CDR3 loop spans 12 amino acids. The receptor's source is a male donor with ankylosing spondylitis. The sample taken for sequencing was blood, either unsorted or a sorted T cell fraction (not recorded which). The rearrangement joins TRBV12-3 or TRBV12-4 to TRBJ2-2; no firm D call. In DNA form, the CDR3 reads TGTGCCAGCAGTTTCGCCGCCGGGGAGCTGTTTTTT. It encodes CASSFAAGELFF.